This entry is about one TCR beta chain. The CDR3 is made up of 13 amino acids. In germline, CDR1 is SGHNT, CDR2 YENEEA. V was clipped by 9 bases and J by 0 bases, with 12 bases between them. The data stem from a study of blood T cell repertoires in COVID-19. For the study at large: COVID-19 samples collected from the United States, Italy and Spain covered acute and convalescent phases.

Source study methods: Reference gene primer amplification yielded estimated nucleated cell counts. Sequenced by immunoSEQ multiplex PCR; TCRdb stores in-frame clones only, minus some. That table supplies the V and J calls and clone size; D and trimming were determined from the DNA. Among about 300,000 clones listed, around 89% were seen once. The receptor comes from a man in his forties with acute or convalescent COVID-19. The chain has TRBV11-3 and TRBJ2-7; D is ambiguous. Sequencing used peripheral blood. For the CDR3, the DNA is TGTGCCAGGATCGACCGGAGCTCCTACGAGCAGTACTTC. It codes for CARIDRSSYEQYF.